The 16 T cell receptor beta chains reported below all come from one sample, sequenced in a study of shared clonotypes between healthy human individuals. Libraries were prepared by immunoSEQ multiplex PCR; TCRdb keeps only in-frame clonotypes and omits some of them. The sample lists under 1,900,000 clones; 98% were seen once. Sequencing used naive CD4+ T cells sorted from blood. Specified subset: CD45RA+ positively selected. Receptors were obtained from a man aged 25-45 years in good health.

The rearrangement links TRBV19 to TRBJ2-7, with a possible D match to TRBD2 (6 bases). Trimming took off 5 bases at V and 6 bases at J, with 29 bases between the two ends. Germline assignment: CDR1 LNHDA and CDR2 SQIVND (reference sequence). The CDR3 spans 18 residues. The CDR3 loop is CASSPKKNPGRRDSEQYF. CDR3 in DNA: TGTGCCAGTAGTCCGAAAAAGAATCCGGGACGGAGGGATAGCGAGCAGTACTTC.

The V call is TRBV5-4, the J call TRBJ1-1; TRBD1 agrees at 8 bases. This CDR3 contains 14 residues. Germline trimming cut 4 bases from V and 2 bases from J; bases unmatched to any gene: 4. The germline V gene encodes CDR1 SGHNT and CDR2 YYREEE (reference sequence). CDR3 sequence: CASSRQGYNTEAFF. The CDR3 DNA reads as TGTGCCAGCAGCCGACAGGGGTACAACACTGAAGCTTTCTTT.

The chain has TRBV9 and TRBJ2-7; TRBD2 matches at 10 bases. The CDR3 extends over 17 amino acids. Germline assignment: CDR1 SGDLS and CDR2 YYNGEE. V trimming: 0 bases; J trimming: 2 bases; junction bases outside the gene matches: 8. CDR3 amino acids: CASSVGSRAGGPYEQYF. CDR3 coding DNA: TGTGCCAGCAGCGTAGGATCTCGAGCGGGAGGGCCCTACGAGCAGTACTTC.

The chain recombines TRBV5-1 with TRBJ2-2; no reliable D call. V was clipped by 0 bases and J by 6 bases, with 18 bases between them. The CDR3 loop spans 17 amino acids. CDR1 and CDR2 (germline): SGHRS, YFSETQ. CDR3 in amino acids: CASSLVRGFELPGELFF. The CDR3 nucleotides read TGCGCCAGCAGCTTGGTACGAGGCTTTGAACTACCCGGGGAGCTGTTTTTT.

The chain is built from TRBV7-2 and TRBJ2-7; D is possibly TRBD2 (5 bases). There are 15 residues in the CDR3. Germline V lookup: CDR1 SGHTA, CDR2 FQGNSA. V lost 5 bases, J lost 3 bases, and 17 bases lay in between. The DNA for the CDR3 is TGTGCCAGCAGCCATGGGAGTAAAGGGTTCTACGAGCAGTACTTC. Encoded protein: CASSHGSKGFYEQYF.

Here the CDR3 reads CASRLSGTVYNEQFF. The CDR3 DNA reads TGTGCCAGCAGGCTTAGCGGGACAGTTTACAATGAGCAGTTCTTC. V usage is TRBV2 and J usage is TRBJ2-1, with D maybe TRBD2 (8 bases). The ends were cut back, 6 bases at V and 4 bases at J, with 16 bases in the middle. The CDR3 consists of 15 residues. The V gene's germline CDR1 is SNHLY and CDR2 FYNNEI.

This chain links TRBV19 with TRBJ1-5; D remains ambiguous. The CDR3 runs to 20 residues. Germline-derived CDR1 and CDR2 are LNHDA and SQIVND (reference sequence). Trimming took 0 bases from V and 2 from J, leaving 23 bases between them. The CDR3 region has the DNA TGTGCCAGTAGTATAGATGGCCGGCGCGGAGGCCTAAGGGGCAATCAGCCCCAGCATTTT. Protein sequence: CASSIDGRRGGLRGNQPQHF.

The CDR3 nucleotides are TGTGCCAGCAGCCCGTCGACAGGGTTGAAGACCGGGGAGCTGTTTTTT. Translated: CASSPSTGLKTGELFF. V is TRBV28 and J is TRBJ2-2; 7 bases match TRBD1. Germline V lookup: CDR1 MDHEN, CDR2 SYDVKM. J lost 5 bases, V lost 6 bases, and 12 bases had no gene match. The CDR3 has 16 residues.

The rearrangement joins TRBV19 to TRBJ1-5; weak D call: TRBD1 (6 bases). Trimming took off 0 bases at V and 2 bases at J, with 8 bases between the two ends. Germline lookup yields CDR1 LNHDA and CDR2 SQIVND (reference sequence). The CDR3 has 15 residues. DNA of the CDR3: TGTGCCAGTAGTATAGACGCAGGGGGCAATCAGCCCCAGCATTTT. Amino acids: CASSIDAGGNQPQHF.

The gene calls are TRBV5-4 and TRBJ1-1, with D maybe TRBD1 (5 bases). CDR1 and CDR2 (germline): SGHNT, YYREEE (reference sequence). This CDR3 region has 14 residues. Trimming cost V 0 bases and J 6 bases, with 12 bases left between them. The CDR3: CASSLGKGVAEAFF. In nucleotides, the CDR3 is TGTGCCAGCAGCTTGGGTAAAGGGGTGGCTGAAGCTTTCTTT.

The V gene is TRBV30, the J gene TRBJ1-3; TRBD1 agrees at 8 bases. Unmatched junction bases numbered 12, after V lost 5 bases and J lost 3 bases. CDR1 and CDR2 (germline): GTSNPN, SVGIG (reference sequence). The CDR3 length is 16 residues. CDR3 DNA: TGTGCCTGGGGGGCTTGGGGACAGGTGAATGGAAACACCATATATTTT. This sequence encodes CAWGAWGQVNGNTIYF.

Comments on this clone: The same CDR3 is also encoded by other DNA sequences in this sample. The chain has TRBV14 and TRBJ2-1, with 9 bases lining up with TRBD2. The CDR3 is 15 residues long. Germline V gene data show CDR1 as SGHDN and CDR2 as FVKESK. V trimming: 3 bases; J trimming: 5 bases; junction bases outside the gene matches: 5. In DNA, the CDR3 is TGTGCCAGCAGCCAGGGACTAGCTGGAAACAATGAGCAGTTCTTC. Its translation: CASSQGLAGNNEQFF.

V usage is TRBV7-3 and J usage is TRBJ1-1; 10 bases map to TRBD1. CDR1 and CDR2 from the germline V gene are SGHTA and FQGTGA. The V gene end was trimmed by 5 bases and the J gene end by 7 bases; junction bases not matched to a gene: 4. The CDR3 is 13 amino acids. CDR3 nucleotides: TGTGCCAGCAGCCCGACAGGGGGCGGTGAAGCTTTCTTT. Translation gives CASSPTGGGEAFF.

About this clone itself: Within the sample, other DNA sequences also encode this same CDR3. The genes are TRBV5-6 and TRBJ2-2; no reliable D call. V was trimmed by 2 bases and J by 4 bases, leaving 3 bases between them. CDR1 is SGHDT and CDR2 is YYEEEE in the germline V gene. This CDR3 contains 12 residues. The CDR3 DNA reads as TGTGCCAGCAGCTTACTCACCGGGGAGCTGTTTTTT. As protein: CASSLLTGELFF.

This clone has only one observation. The chain has TRBV5-1 and TRBJ2-1; 8 nucleotides match TRBD1. Looked up from germline, CDR1 is SGHRS and CDR2 is YFSETQ. V gave up 2 bases and J gave up 0 bases; unmatched junction bases: 7. CDR3 length: 17 amino acids. CDR3 amino acids: CASSLPGQVSSYNEQFF. Written as DNA, the CDR3 is TGCGCCAGCAGCTTACCGGGACAGGTGAGCTCCTACAATGAGCAGTTCTTC.

This rearrangement joins TRBV10-3 to TRBJ2-1, with 12 bases fitting TRBD1. The CDR3 is made up of 15 amino acids. Trimming removed 10 bases from V and 9 bases from J; junction bases left unmatched: 13. Germline assignment: CDR1 ENHRY and CDR2 SYGVKD. CDR3 DNA sequence: TGTGCCACCAAAGCCGGGACAGGGGGCCACGGTGAGCAGTTCTTC. This sequence encodes CATKAGTGGHGEQFF.